This T cell receptor beta chain was identified during a study of blood T cell repertoires in COVID-19. Background on the study: PBMCs, B-cell-depleted T cells, or T cells provided the cDNA or gDNA that made up the material.

This clone was observed a few times. Produced via immunoSEQ multiplex PCR; TCRdb's table is partial and in-frame only. The repertoire consists of 150,000 to 200,000 clones, with around nine tenths occurring once and the leading ten covering roughly 3.9%. The sample comprised peripheral blood. The source of this sequence is a man younger than 30 with active or convalescent COVID-19.

DNA of the CDR3: TGTGCCACCAGTGAGGACAGCGGCTTCAATGAGCAGTTCTTC. This gives the protein CATSEDSGFNEQFF. The rearrangement links TRBV24-1 to TRBJ2-1; TRBD1 might be the D (6 bases). CDR3 length equals 14 residues. V dropped 4 bases and J dropped 6 bases, with 12 bases sitting between them. Germline values: CDR1 KGHDR, CDR2 SFDVKD.